What follows are 29 T cell receptor beta chains derived from one specimen sequenced in a study of cytotoxic CD8 clonotypes in ibrutinib-treated CLL. Profiling relied on immunoSEQ multiplex PCR, and the TCRdb table lists in-frame clones only, not all of them. Counted here are 150,000 or so clones, approximately 80% occurring once; the ten biggest clones make up approximately 7.6%. The sequences come from PBMCs, collected after 36 months of ibrutinib treatment. Source of these receptors: a human donor with chronic lymphocytic leukemia.

This clone was observed a few times. The chain employs TRBV13 and TRBJ2-3; the D gene could be TRBD1 or TRBD2 (5 bases each). Germline CDR1 and CDR2: PRHDT and FYEKMQ (reference sequence). CDR3 length equals 14 residues. V gave up 6 bases and J gave up 6 bases, with 16 bases separating them. The CDR3 DNA reads TGTGCCAGCAGGCCGTTGGGGGATGATGATACGCAGTATTTT. Translating gives CASRPLGDDDTQYF. The complete variable domain, with remaining parts taken from reference TRBV13 and TRBJ2-3, reads AAGVIQSPRHLIKEKRETATLKCYPIPRHDTVYWYQQGPGQDPQFLISFYEKMQSDKGSIPDRFSAQQFSDYHSELNMSSLELGDSALYFCASRPLGDDDTQYFGPGTRLTVL.

In this sample, this clone turned up a few times. This chain joins TRBV6-6 and TRBJ2-3, with D possibly being TRBD1 (6 bases). The CDR3 consists of 13 residues. CDR1 is MNHNY, CDR2 SVGAGI, per germline (reference sequence). With 5 bases removed from V and 3 bases from J, the gap between germline ends came to 9 bases. CDR3 residues: CASSAQGTDTQYF. For the CDR3, the DNA is TGTGCCAGCAGTGCACAGGGAACAGATACGCAGTATTTT.

The chain uses TRBV2 and TRBJ2-5, with D uncertain. V lost 5 bases, J lost 5 bases, and 18 bases lay in between. This CDR3 spans 15 amino acids. Looked up from germline, CDR1 is SNHLY and CDR2 is FYNNEI. The CDR3 DNA follows: TGTGCCAGCAGTCCCGGGTCTATCCCCGGGGAGACCCAGTACTTC. Protein product: CASSPGSIPGETQYF.

This chain joins TRBV7-3 and TRBJ2-1; D call uncertain. Germline CDR1 is SGHTA and CDR2 is FQGTGA. CDR3 length: 15 amino acids. Trimming pared 2 bases from V and 3 bases from J, leaving 11 bases between. The CDR3 DNA is TGTGCCAGCAGCTTACTGAACGATGACTACAATGAGCAGTTCTTC. It yields the protein CASSLLNDDYNEQFF.

This chain connects TRBV27 to TRBJ2-7, with D possibly matching TRBD1 (5 bases). Per germline, CDR1 MNHEY and CDR2 SMNVEV (reference sequence). The CDR3 extends over 14 amino acids. V was shortened by 3 bases and J by 2 bases, with 11 bases between the two germline ends. The CDR3 DNA is TGTGCCAGCAGTTTGGGGCTAACCCCCTACGAGCAGTACTTC. This sequence encodes CASSLGLTPYEQYF.

The CDR3 region has the DNA TGTGCCAGTAGACGTTGGGCAGGGGGAGGCTACACCTTC. It codes for CASRRWAGGGYTF. The chain links TRBV19 to TRBJ1-2; 7 bases line up with TRBD1. This CDR3 has 13 amino acids. The germline V gene encodes CDR1 LNHDA and CDR2 SQIVND (reference sequence). The junction had 9 bases not matched to a gene; V was cut back by 6 bases and J by 8 bases.

The chain couples TRBV6-5 to TRBJ2-5; 8 bases are a match to TRBD1. After removal of 6 bases from V and 2 bases from J, the junction contained 8 bases not matched to a gene. Looked up from germline, CDR1 is MNHEY and CDR2 is SVGAGI. CDR3 size: 15 residues. DNA of the CDR3: TGTGCCAGCAGACGCAGGGGGCAGGATCAAGAGACCCAGTACTTC. Translating it yields CASRRRGQDQETQYF.

This clone turned up a few times. This chain connects TRBV7-2 to TRBJ2-5; 7 nucleotides agree with TRBD1. CDR3 length: 13 amino acids. Unmatched junction bases numbered 4, after V lost 5 bases and J lost 4 bases. The germline CDR1 and CDR2 sequences are SGHTA and FQGNSA. The chain's CDR3 is CASSRGQSETQYF. The CDR3 nucleotides are TGTGCCAGCAGCCGGGGACAGTCAGAGACCCAGTACTTC.

This clone appeared once. The chain employs TRBV7-9 and TRBJ2-1, with TRBD1 matching over 9 bases. V was clipped by 3 bases and J by 7 bases; unmatched bases: 4. The CDR3 is 14 amino acids. Germline V lookup: CDR1 SEHNR, CDR2 FQNEAQ (reference sequence). The CDR3 loop reads CASSLGQGRNEQFF. The CDR3 region has the DNA TGTGCCAGCAGCTTGGGACAGGGAAGGAATGAGCAGTTCTTC.

The rearrangement joins TRBV25-1 to TRBJ2-3; 13 bases align to TRBD2. The germline V gene encodes CDR1 MGHDK and CDR2 SYGVNS. Trimming removed 1 base from V and 2 bases from J; junction bases left unmatched: 6. The CDR3 covers 18 residues. CDR3 nucleotides: TGTGCCAGCAGTGAATCAACTAGCGGGAGGGCCGACACAGATACGCAGTATTTT. Translation: CASSESTSGRADTDTQYF.

J is TRBJ1-5 and V is TRBV6-5, with unresolved D. V lost 8 bases to trimming and J lost 0 bases, with 5 bases between them. The V gene's germline CDR1 is MNHEY and CDR2 SVGAGI. The CDR3 loop spans 12 amino acids. CDR3 nucleotide sequence: TGTGCCAGCCGACATAGCAATCAGCCCCAGCATTTT. It translates to CASRHSNQPQHF.

This clone was counted only a few times. J is TRBJ1-2 and V is TRBV2; 9 nucleotides match TRBD1. Germline CDR1 SNHLY, CDR2 FYNNEI. The length of the CDR3 is 15 residues. The J segment lost 6 bases and the V segment lost 4 bases, leaving 9 bases of the junction unmatched. Written as DNA, the CDR3 is TGTGCCAGCAGTGCCCTGCGCGGGACAGGGCATGGCTACACCTTC. Its protein product is CASSALRGTGHGYTF.

This clone has only one observation. This chain uses TRBV19 with TRBJ2-5; the D gene is possibly TRBD2 (5 bases). The CDR3 has 16 amino acids. Germline loops: CDR1 LNHDA, CDR2 SQIVND (reference sequence). V was cut by 4 bases and J by 4 bases, with 19 bases left in between. The CDR3 is CASSSTLGGFAETQYF. For the CDR3, the DNA is TGTGCCAGTAGTAGTACCCTAGGAGGTTTTGCAGAGACCCAGTACTTC. The entire variable domain, with the rest obtained from reference TRBV19 and TRBJ2-5, is as follows: DGGITQSPKYLFRKEGQNVTLSCEQNLNHDAMYWYRQDPGQGLRLIYYSQIVNDFQKGDIAEGYSVSREKKESFPLTVTSAQKNPTAFYLCASSSTLGGFAETQYFGPGTRLLVL.

This chain joins TRBV5-6 and TRBJ2-7; D gene ambiguous. CDR1 and CDR2 from the germline V gene are SGHDT and YYEEEE. V lost 5 bases and J 0 bases, leaving 21 bases between the germline ends. This CDR3 comprises 17 residues. The CDR3 nucleotides read TGTGCCAGCAGAACCCGCCGGGTTGGCCAGTTCTCCTACGAGCAGTACTTC. This gives the protein CASRTRRVGQFSYEQYF.

The J gene is TRBJ1-2, the V gene TRBV7-9; no firm D call. Trimming pared 5 bases from V and 5 bases from J, leaving 9 bases between. This CDR3 has 12 residues. Per the germline V gene, CDR1 is SEHNR and CDR2 is FQNEAQ (reference sequence). The CDR3 loop is CASSPGYYGYTF. CDR3 bases: TGTGCCAGCAGCCCGGGTTATTATGGCTACACCTTC.

This clone was counted between two and nine times. The V and J genes are TRBV19 and TRBJ1-1, with D possibly being TRBD1 (6 bases). There are 13 residues in the CDR3. Trimming stripped 3 bases from V and 4 bases from J, with 9 bases between. Looked up from germline, CDR1 is LNHDA and CDR2 is SQIVND (reference sequence). Here the CDR3 reads CASSMRGGTEAFF. Here the CDR3 DNA reads TGTGCCAGTAGTATGAGGGGGGGCACTGAAGCTTTCTTT.

This chain joins TRBV5-1 and TRBJ1-2, with 11 bases fitting TRBD1. Germline-derived CDR1 and CDR2 are SGHRS and YFSETQ. The CDR3 is made up of 16 amino acids. V was clipped by 5 bases and J by 3 bases; unmatched bases: 9. This CDR3 reads CASSYHPGQGDYGYTF. In DNA form, the CDR3 reads TGCGCCAGCAGTTACCATCCGGGACAGGGGGACTATGGCTACACCTTC. Variable domain in full (rest from reference TRBV5-1 and TRBJ1-2): KAGVTQTPRYLIKTRGQQVTLSCSPISGHRSVSWYQQTPGQGLQFLFEYFSETQRNKGNFPGRFSGRQFSNSRSEMNVSTLELGDSALYLCASSYHPGQGDYGYTFGSGTRLTVV.

The genes are TRBV14 and TRBJ2-4; a possible D gene is TRBD2 (5 bases). Trimming removed 3 bases from V and 3 bases from J, with 9 bases in between. This CDR3 spans 14 amino acids. Germline CDR1 and CDR2: SGHDN and FVKESK. The CDR3 loop is CASSQAGRKNIQYF. Written as DNA, the CDR3 is TGTGCCAGCAGCCAGGCGGGTCGCAAAAACATTCAGTACTTC.

V is TRBV6-5 and J is TRBJ2-3; 10 positions match TRBD2. Germline loops: CDR1 MNHEY, CDR2 SVGAGI. The trim removed 4 bases at V and 6 bases at J, leaving 10 bases unmatched. The length of the CDR3 is 16 residues. CDR3 sequence (DNA): TGTGCCAGCAGTTTTCAAGCGGGAGGGTGGGGTGATACGCAGTATTTT. Amino acids: CASSFQAGGWGDTQYF.

As concerns this clone: The DNA is left out, because the CDR3 cannot be placed on it with certainty; the CDR3 is given as TCRdb lists it. This sequence joins TRBV6-1 and TRBJ1-4; the table's D call, TRBD1, was not checked against the DNA. Germline CDR1 is MNHNS and CDR2 is SASEGT. The CDR3 extends over 14 residues, inclusive of both ends. The CDR3 region is CASILGQLNEKLFF.

The chain employs TRBV7-9 and TRBJ2-2; weak D call: TRBD1 (6 bases). Trimming stripped 5 bases from V and 1 base from J, with 20 bases between. The CDR3 is 18 amino acids. The germline CDR1 and CDR2 sequences are SEHNR and FQNEAQ (reference sequence). CDR3 sequence: CASSPLAPGTWNTGELFF. The DNA of the CDR3 is TGTGCCAGCAGCCCATTAGCCCCCGGGACATGGAACACCGGGGAGCTGTTTTTT.

The rearrangement uses TRBV11-2 and TRBJ2-1; TRBD1 matches 12 bases. V trimming: 6 bases; J trimming: 9 bases; junction bases outside the gene matches: 9. This CDR3 has 15 amino acids. Looked up from germline, CDR1 is SGHAT and CDR2 is FQNNGV. The CDR3 is CASRYGGTGGIEQFF. Here the CDR3 DNA reads TGTGCCAGCAGGTACGGAGGGACAGGGGGCATTGAGCAGTTCTTC.

The chain recombines TRBV10-2 with TRBJ2-2, with TRBD2 matching 9 bases. The germline CDR1 and CDR2 sequences are WSHSY and SAAADI. J gave up 4 bases and V 8 bases, and 5 bases lay outside the gene matches. This CDR3 spans 14 amino acids. As DNA, the CDR3 is TGCGCCAGCGCCACTAGCGGGTTCACCGGGGAGCTGTTTTTT. It specifies CASATSGFTGELFF.

This clone was observed a few times. The genes are TRBV2 and TRBJ1-2, with D possibly being TRBD1 (6 bases). CDR3 size: 12 residues. CDR1 and CDR2 (germline): SNHLY, FYNNEI. V was clipped by 6 bases and J by 8 bases, with 13 bases between them. CDR3 region: CASRETGYGYTF. CDR3 coding DNA: TGTGCCAGCAGGGAAACAGGGTACGGCTACACCTTC.

V gene TRBV27 combines with J gene TRBJ2-2; 14 bases match TRBD2. Per the germline V gene, CDR1 is MNHEY and CDR2 is SMNVEV (reference sequence). V trimming: 0 bases; J trimming: 4 bases; junction bases outside the gene matches: 1. The CDR3 is 17 amino acids. CDR3 DNA sequence: TGTGCCAGCAGTTTATCGACTAGCGGGGGGGGCACCGGGGAGCTGTTTTTT. It specifies CASSLSTSGGGTGELFF.

This clone was seen a single time. The chain combines TRBV5-1 with TRBJ2-3; 11 bases are a match to TRBD2. With V trimmed by 4 bases and J by 2 bases, 6 bases remained unmatched. CDR1 and CDR2 from the germline V gene are SGHRS and YFSETQ. The CDR3 spans 16 residues. The CDR3 spells CASSIRLAGPTDTQYF. The CDR3, as DNA: TGCGCCAGCAGCATCAGACTAGCGGGACCCACAGATACGCAGTATTTT.

This chain links TRBV19 with TRBJ2-7; possible D gene TRBD1, 6 bases. V dropped 5 bases and J dropped 7 bases, with 18 bases sitting between them. The CDR3 is 14 residues long. Germline lookup yields CDR1 LNHDA and CDR2 SQIVND (reference sequence). CDR3 nucleotides: TGTGCCAGTAGTCCCCGGACAGCTACGGGGGAGCAGTACTTC. It translates to CASSPRTATGEQYF.

This clone was recorded only once. The chain joins TRBV30 to TRBJ1-1; D might be TRBD1 (5 bases). Trimming took 4 bases from V and 3 from J, leaving 12 bases between them. Germline V gene lookup returns CDR1 GTSNPN and CDR2 SVGIG (reference sequence). The CDR3 extends over 13 amino acids. CDR3 loop: CAWIARGDTEAFF. DNA for the CDR3: TGTGCCTGGATTGCAAGGGGTGACACTGAAGCTTTCTTT.

The sample holds one count of this clone. The V call is TRBV7-2, the J call TRBJ1-5; the D is unclear. The CDR3 consists of 18 residues. The V and J ends lost 2 bases and 0 bases respectively, with 17 bases between them. From germline, CDR1 is SGHTA and CDR2 FQGNSA. The CDR3 DNA sequence: TGTGCCAGCAGCTTAAGTTTTGTAGGGTCAGTTAGCAATCAGCCCCAGCATTTT. Translation gives CASSLSFVGSVSNQPQHF.